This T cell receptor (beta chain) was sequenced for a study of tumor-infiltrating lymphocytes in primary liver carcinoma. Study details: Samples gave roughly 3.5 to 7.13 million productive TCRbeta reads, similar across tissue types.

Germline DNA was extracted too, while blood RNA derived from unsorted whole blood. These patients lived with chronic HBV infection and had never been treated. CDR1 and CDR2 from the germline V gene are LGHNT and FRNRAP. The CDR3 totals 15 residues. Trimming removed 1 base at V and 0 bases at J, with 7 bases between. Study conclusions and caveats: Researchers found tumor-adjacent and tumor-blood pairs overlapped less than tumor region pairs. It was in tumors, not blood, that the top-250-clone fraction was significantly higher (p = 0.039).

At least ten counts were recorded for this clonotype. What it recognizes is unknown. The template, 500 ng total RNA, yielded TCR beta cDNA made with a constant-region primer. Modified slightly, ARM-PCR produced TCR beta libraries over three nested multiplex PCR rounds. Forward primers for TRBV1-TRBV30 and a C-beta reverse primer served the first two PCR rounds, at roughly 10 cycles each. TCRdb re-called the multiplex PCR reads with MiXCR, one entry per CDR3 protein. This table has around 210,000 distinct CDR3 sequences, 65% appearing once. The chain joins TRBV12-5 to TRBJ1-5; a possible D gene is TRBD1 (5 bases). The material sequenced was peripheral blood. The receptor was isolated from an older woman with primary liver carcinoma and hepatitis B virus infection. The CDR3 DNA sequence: TGTGCTAGTGGTTTGGGGACAAGTAGCAATCAGCCCCAGCATTTT. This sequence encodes CASGLGTSSNQPQHF.